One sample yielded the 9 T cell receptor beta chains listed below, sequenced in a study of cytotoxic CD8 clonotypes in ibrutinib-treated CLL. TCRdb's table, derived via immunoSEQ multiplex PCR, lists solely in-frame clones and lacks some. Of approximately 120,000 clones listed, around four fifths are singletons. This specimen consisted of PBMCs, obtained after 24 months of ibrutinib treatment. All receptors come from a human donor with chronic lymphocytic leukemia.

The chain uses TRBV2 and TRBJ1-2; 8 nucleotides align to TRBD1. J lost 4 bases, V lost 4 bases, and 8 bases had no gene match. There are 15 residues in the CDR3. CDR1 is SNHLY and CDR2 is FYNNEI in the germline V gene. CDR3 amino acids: CASSASGTGGYGYTF. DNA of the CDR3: TGTGCCAGCAGTGCCTCCGGAACAGGGGGCTATGGCTACACCTTC.

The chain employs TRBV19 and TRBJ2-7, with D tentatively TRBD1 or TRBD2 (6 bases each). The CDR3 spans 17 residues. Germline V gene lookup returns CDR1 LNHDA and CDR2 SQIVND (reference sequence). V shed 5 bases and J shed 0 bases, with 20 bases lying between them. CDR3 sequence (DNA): TGTGCCAGTAGTTTCTCAGGGGAGGCTATTCACTCCTACGAGCAGTACTTC. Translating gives CASSFSGEAIHSYEQYF.

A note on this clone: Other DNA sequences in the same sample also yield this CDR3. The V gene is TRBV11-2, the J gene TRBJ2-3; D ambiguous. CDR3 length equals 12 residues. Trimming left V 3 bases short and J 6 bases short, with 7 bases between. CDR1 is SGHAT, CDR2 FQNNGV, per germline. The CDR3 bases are TGTGCCAGCAGCTTGAATATGGATACGCAGTATTTT. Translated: CASSLNMDTQYF.

The DNA of the CDR3 is TGTGCCAGCAGTGAAGGGGGATCTCTAGTATATAGCAATCAGCCCCAGCATTTT. Amino acids: CASSEGGSLVYSNQPQHF. This chain joins TRBV6-1 and TRBJ1-5; D is unclear. In germline, CDR1 is MNHNS, CDR2 SASEGT. Trimming took off 1 base at V and 0 bases at J, with 16 bases between the two ends. The CDR3 covers 18 residues.

The CDR3: CAISESESPGPITDTQYF. The CDR3 DNA reads as TGTGCCATCAGTGAGTCTGAATCCCCCGGCCCCATCACAGATACGCAGTATTTT. The chain employs TRBV10-3 and TRBJ2-3; D is unclear. The CDR3 runs 18 residues. Germline CDR1 ENHRY, CDR2 SYGVKD. The V end lost 0 bases, the J end lost 2 bases, and 18 bases lay between the germline ends.

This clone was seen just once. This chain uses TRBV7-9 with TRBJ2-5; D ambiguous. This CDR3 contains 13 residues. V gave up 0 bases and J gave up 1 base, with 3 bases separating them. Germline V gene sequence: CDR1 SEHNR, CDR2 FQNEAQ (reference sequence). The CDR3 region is CASSLASQETQYF. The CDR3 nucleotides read TGTGCCAGCAGCTTAGCGAGCCAAGAGACCCAGTACTTC.

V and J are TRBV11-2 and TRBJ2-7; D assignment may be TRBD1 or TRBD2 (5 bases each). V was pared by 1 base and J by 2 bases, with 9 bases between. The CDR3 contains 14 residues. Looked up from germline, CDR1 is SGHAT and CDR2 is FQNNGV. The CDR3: CASSLVGGTYEQYF. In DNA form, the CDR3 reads TGTGCCAGCAGCTTAGTTGGGGGTACCTACGAGCAGTACTTC.

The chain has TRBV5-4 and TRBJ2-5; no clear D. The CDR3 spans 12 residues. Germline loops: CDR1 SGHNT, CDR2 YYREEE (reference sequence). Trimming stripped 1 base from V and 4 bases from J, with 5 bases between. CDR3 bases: TGTGCCAGCAGCTTGTTGGGAGAGACCCAGTACTTC. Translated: CASSLLGETQYF.

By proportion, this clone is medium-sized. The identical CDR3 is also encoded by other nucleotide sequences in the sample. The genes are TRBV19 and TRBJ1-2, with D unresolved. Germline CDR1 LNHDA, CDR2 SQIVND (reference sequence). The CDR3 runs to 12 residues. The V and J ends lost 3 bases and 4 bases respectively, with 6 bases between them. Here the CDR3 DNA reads TGTGCCAGTAGTATCTCAGTCTATGGCTACACCTTC. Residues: CASSISVYGYTF.